These 32 T cell receptor beta chains came from one sample sequenced in a study of blood T cell repertoires in COVID-19. Sequencing used immunoSEQ multiplex PCR; TCRdb keeps in-frame clones, though not all of them. The profile shows hundreds of thousands of clones, roughly 85% of them singletons. Source material: peripheral blood. These receptors all stem from a man between 45 and 60 years old with active or convalescent COVID-19.

This rearrangement joins TRBV5-1 to TRBJ2-1; the D gene is possibly TRBD1 (6 bases). Germline V gene sequence: CDR1 SGHRS, CDR2 YFSETQ. V lost 1 base to trimming and J lost 9 bases, with 11 bases between them. CDR3 length: 13 residues. CDR3 residues: CASSLPQGTEQFF. The CDR3 coding sequence is TGCGCCAGCAGCTTGCCTCAGGGGACTGAGCAGTTCTTC.

The V call is TRBV3-1 (or the pseudogene TRBV3-2), the J call TRBJ2-5; D is perhaps TRBD1 (6 bases). This CDR3 has 12 residues. The ends were cut back, 4 bases at V and 4 bases at J, with 7 bases in the middle. Germline V gives CDR1 LGHDT, CDR2 YNNKEL (reference sequence). CDR3 sequence reads: CASSRGGETQYF. In DNA form, the CDR3 reads TGTGCCAGCAGCCGAGGGGGAGAGACCCAGTACTTC.

V and J are TRBV12-5 and TRBJ2-7; D is possibly TRBD2 (7 bases). Trimming took 4 bases from V and 5 from J, leaving 27 bases between them. Germline CDR1 reads LGHNT; CDR2 reads FRNRAP. This CDR3 has 18 amino acids. CDR3 protein: CASGSRGGHRGSRDEQYF. The CDR3 DNA sequence: TGTGCTAGTGGTTCGAGGGGGGGTCACCGGGGAAGCAGAGACGAGCAGTACTTC. Drawing the rest from reference TRBV12-5 and TRBJ2-7, the complete variable domain is DARVTQTPRHKVTEMGQEVTMRCQPILGHNTVFWYRQTMMQGLELLAYFRNRAPLDDSGMPKDRFSAEMPDATLATLKIQPSEPRDSAVYFCASGSRGGHRGSRDEQYFGPGTRLTVT.

The chain links TRBV7-9 to TRBJ2-2; 9 bases are a match to TRBD1. V lost 6 bases, J lost 1 base, and 9 bases stayed unmatched. The CDR3 covers 17 residues. The germline CDR1 and CDR2 sequences are SEHNR and FQNEAQ (reference sequence). The DNA for the CDR3 is TGTGCCAGCAGTCCCATTTCGGACAGGGGGAACACCGGGGAGCTGTTTTTT. Translation gives CASSPISDRGNTGELFF.

The chain employs TRBV5-4 and TRBJ2-5; 9 positions match TRBD2. The trim removed 0 bases at V and 5 bases at J, leaving 5 bases unmatched. This CDR3 is built from 15 residues. The germline CDR1 and CDR2 sequences are SGHNT and YYREEE (reference sequence). The CDR3 reads CASSLGLAVRETQYF. The DNA of the CDR3 is TGTGCCAGCAGCTTGGGACTAGCGGTCCGGGAGACCCAGTACTTC.

Ten or more counts support this clone. The CDR3 coding sequence is TGTGCCAGCAGTGAAAGGCGGGGCCGATACAATGAGCAGTTCTTC. This gives the protein CASSERRGRYNEQFF. The chain links TRBV6-1 to TRBJ2-1, with D perhaps matching TRBD2 (6 bases). The germline V gene has CDR1 MNHNS and CDR2 SASEGT. The CDR3 spans 15 residues. V gave up 2 bases and J gave up 4 bases, with 12 bases separating them.

The chain employs TRBV5-1 and TRBJ1-1, with D unclear. Germline V gene sequence: CDR1 SGHRS, CDR2 YFSETQ. The CDR3 is made up of 14 amino acids. Trimming pared 4 bases from V and 3 bases from J, leaving 13 bases between. The CDR3 region has the DNA TGCGCCAGCAGCCGACAACAGAGGGACACTGAAGCTTTCTTT. It is translated as CASSRQQRDTEAFF.

The CDR3 DNA reads TGTGCCAGCAGCCTCGGAGCGACAGATACGCAGTATTTT. Protein sequence: CASSLGATDTQYF. The chain carries TRBV3-1 (or the pseudogene TRBV3-2) and TRBJ2-3; D is uncertain. This CDR3 comprises 13 residues. Trimming left V 4 bases short and J 3 bases short, with 8 bases between. The V gene's germline CDR1 is LGHDT and CDR2 YNNKEL (reference sequence).

The chain combines TRBV7-8 with TRBJ2-1, with 13 bases lining up with TRBD2. V trimming: 3 bases; J trimming: 7 bases; junction bases outside the gene matches: 6. In germline, CDR1 is SGHVS, CDR2 FQNEAQ. The CDR3 is 16 amino acids. The CDR3 nucleotides read TGTGCCAGCAGCTTTACTAGCGGGAGGGCCCTTAATGAGCAGTTCTTC. Its translation: CASSFTSGRALNEQFF. Filled out from reference TRBV7-8 and TRBJ2-1, the complete variable domain reads GAGVSQSPRYKVAKRGQDVALRCDPISGHVSLFWYQQALGQGPEFLTYFQNEAQLDKSGLPSDRFFAERPEGSVSTLKIQRTQQEDSAVYLCASSFTSGRALNEQFFGPGTRLTVL.

This clone was seen once. CDR3 in DNA: TGTGCCAGCAGCCGGAGGGCGAATCAGCCCCAGCATTTT. Translating it yields CASSRRANQPQHF. The chain recombines TRBV7-8 with TRBJ1-5, with D unresolved. CDR1 is SGHVS and CDR2 is FQNEAQ in the germline V gene. The V end lost 5 bases, the J end lost 4 bases, and 9 bases lay between the germline ends. There are 13 residues in the CDR3.

This clone was counted only a few times. The rearrangement links TRBV6-5 to TRBJ1-3; D gene uncertain. This CDR3 is built from 15 residues. The germline gives CDR1 MNHEY, CDR2 SVGAGI. The V gene lost 5 bases and the J gene lost 0 bases, with 11 bases spanning the gap. This CDR3 is CASSKSGYSGNTIYF. The CDR3 DNA sequence: TGTGCCAGCAGTAAAAGCGGCTACTCTGGAAACACCATATATTTT.

This sequence joins TRBV28 and TRBJ2-1; the match to TRBD2 covers 8 bases. The germline V gene has CDR1 MDHEN and CDR2 SYDVKM. This CDR3 region has 16 residues. V lost 4 bases, J lost 0 bases, and 5 bases stayed unmatched. The CDR3 region is CASSSRGGSSYNEQFF. Written as DNA, the CDR3 is TGTGCCAGCAGTTCTCGCGGGGGGAGCTCCTACAATGAGCAGTTCTTC.

V and J are TRBV27 and TRBJ2-1, with a weak D call TRBD1 (5 bases). Trimming pared 5 bases from V and 0 bases from J, leaving 14 bases between. CDR1 is MNHEY, CDR2 SMNVEV, per germline (reference sequence). The CDR3 length is 16 residues. DNA for the CDR3: TGTGCCAGCAGTGGACAAGGACCCAGCTCCTACAATGAGCAGTTCTTC. Translation gives CASSGQGPSSYNEQFF.

This rearrangement joins TRBV7-8 to TRBJ2-5; 8 nucleotides align to TRBD2. Germline V gene data show CDR1 as SGHVS and CDR2 as FQNEAQ. CDR3 length: 16 amino acids. J lost 5 bases, V lost 2 bases, and 10 bases had no gene match. The CDR3 protein is CASSLFQRETPETQYF. DNA of the CDR3: TGTGCCAGCAGCTTATTCCAGCGGGAGACCCCGGAGACCCAGTACTTC.

The J gene is TRBJ1-1, the V gene TRBV7-2; D is uncertain. The germline V and J ends were trimmed by 4 bases and 10 bases, with 16 bases remaining between them. CDR1 is SGHTA, CDR2 FQGNSA, per germline. CDR3 length: 13 residues. The CDR3 here is CASSSVGGLAAFF. Here the CDR3 DNA reads TGTGCCAGCAGCTCGGTAGGTGGACTCGCAGCTTTCTTT.

V and J are TRBV19 and TRBJ2-1; tentative D call: TRBD2 (6 bases). The V end was cut by 5 bases, the J end by 4 bases, with 15 bases between. CDR1 is LNHDA, CDR2 SQIVND, per germline (reference sequence). The CDR3 has 15 amino acids. The CDR3 region is CASSSRPGLYNEQFF. The CDR3 nucleotides are TGTGCCAGTAGTTCCAGGCCGGGACTTTACAATGAGCAGTTCTTC.

V gene TRBV6-2 or TRBV6-3 combines with J gene TRBJ2-7; D might be TRBD1 (6 bases). CDR1 is MNHEY, CDR2 SVGEGT, per germline. V was shortened by 2 bases and J by 11 bases, with 13 bases between the two germline ends. CDR3 length: 12 amino acids. CDR3 amino acids: CASSYVFQGKYF. The CDR3 DNA follows: TGTGCCAGCAGTTACGTCTTCCAGGGGAAGTACTTC.

The J gene is TRBJ1-5, the V gene TRBV28; D gene uncertain. The CDR3 totals 14 residues. The ends were cut back, 6 bases at V and 0 bases at J, with 9 bases in the middle. Germline assignment: CDR1 MDHEN and CDR2 SYDVKM. The CDR3 DNA is TGTGCCAGCAGGGGAGTTTCTAGCAATCAGCCCCAGCATTTT. It yields the protein CASRGVSSNQPQHF.

The chain is built from TRBV24-1 and TRBJ2-1; 8 nucleotides align to TRBD2. V was pared by 4 bases and J by 8 bases, with 3 bases of the junction left unmatched. CDR3 size: 13 residues. Germline CDR1 KGHDR, CDR2 SFDVKD. The CDR3 DNA follows: TGTGCCACCAGTGACCCGACTAGCGATGAGCAGTTCTTC. It translates to CATSDPTSDEQFF.

The chain recombines TRBV30 with TRBJ1-2; 8 bases are a match to TRBD1. This CDR3 has 10 amino acids. The V segment lost 4 bases and the J segment 11 bases; nucleotides outside the gene matches: 3. CDR1 is GTSNPN and CDR2 is SVGIG in the germline V gene (reference sequence). CDR3 DNA: TGTGCCTGGATAGGGACAGGATACACCTTC. This translates into CAWIGTGYTF.

The sample holds one count of this clone. The chain carries TRBV18 and TRBJ2-7, with 9 positions matching TRBD1. Germline lookup yields CDR1 KGHSH and CDR2 LQKENI. V shed 8 bases and J 2 bases; nucleotides not matched to a gene: 7. The CDR3 is made up of 14 amino acids. The CDR3: CASARQGGTYEQYF. The CDR3 bases are TGTGCCAGCGCCCGACAGGGGGGGACCTACGAGCAGTACTTC.

The chain's CDR3 is CAWMGGQGSIQNTEAFF. CDR3 sequence (DNA): TGTGCCTGGATGGGGGGACAGGGGTCGATTCAGAACACTGAAGCTTTCTTT. The gene calls are TRBV30 and TRBJ1-1, with 10 bases matching TRBD1. The germline CDR1 and CDR2 sequences are GTSNPN and SVGIG (reference sequence). The V segment lost 4 bases and the J segment 1 base; nucleotides outside the gene matches: 12. The CDR3 is 17 residues long.

This chain connects TRBV15 to TRBJ1-1, with 9 nucleotides matching TRBD1. V lost 2 bases to trimming and J lost 0 bases; unmatched junction nucleotides: 7. CDR3 size: 17 residues. Germline values: CDR1 LNHNV, CDR2 YYDKDF (reference sequence). The CDR3 reads CATSRRAGTGMNTEAFF. In DNA form, the CDR3 reads TGTGCCACCAGCAGAAGAGCCGGGACAGGGATGAACACTGAAGCTTTCTTT.

The chain uses TRBV15 and TRBJ2-3, with D unclear. Germline lookup yields CDR1 LNHNV and CDR2 YYDKDF (reference sequence). This CDR3 has 17 amino acids. Trimming removed 0 bases from V and 1 base from J, with 14 bases in between. The chain's CDR3 is CATSRDLLTAGTDTQYF. CDR3 DNA: TGTGCCACCAGCAGAGATCTTTTGACGGCGGGCACAGATACGCAGTATTTT. Filled out from reference TRBV15 and TRBJ2-3, the complete variable domain reads DAMVIQNPRYQVTQFGKPVTLSCSQTLNHNVMYWYQQKSSQAPKLLFHYYDKDFNNEADTPDNFQSRRPNTSFCFLDIRSPGLGDTAMYLCATSRDLLTAGTDTQYFGPGTRLTVL.

This clone was counted only a few times. The rearrangement joins TRBV28 to TRBJ1-5; TRBD1 agrees at 8 bases. Per germline, CDR1 MDHEN and CDR2 SYDVKM. V shed 6 bases and J 4 bases; nucleotides not matched to a gene: 14. The CDR3 has 17 amino acids. The DNA for the CDR3 is TGTGCCAGCAGACAACAAAGAGGGACAGGCCCAAATCAGCCCCAGCATTTT. Its protein is CASRQQRGTGPNQPQHF. Using reference TRBV28 and TRBJ1-5 for the parts outside the CDR3, the full variable domain is DVKVTQSSRYLVKRTGEKVFLECVQDMDHENMFWYRQDPGLGLRLIYFSYDVKMKEKGDIPEGYSVSREKKERFSLILESASTNQTSMYLCASRQQRGTGPNQPQHFGDGTRLSIL.

This clone was seen only a few times. An end of the junction does not agree with germline; a read error may underlie this. V and J are TRBV7-3 and TRBJ1-3, with 8 bases identical to TRBD1. CDR1 and CDR2 (germline): SGHTA, FQGTGA. The length of the CDR3 is 15 residues. CDR3 loop: CASSLYGQGGDTIYF. The CDR3 DNA reads as TGTGCCAGCAGCTTATACGGACAGGGTGGAGACACCATATATTTT.

The chain couples TRBV6-6 to TRBJ2-1; tentatively, D is TRBD1 (6 bases). V shed 2 bases and J shed 5 bases, with 13 bases lying between them. The CDR3 extends over 15 amino acids. CDR1 is MNHNY and CDR2 is SVGAGI in the germline V gene (reference sequence). CDR3 nucleotide sequence: TGTGCCAGCAGTTACCGACCTGGACAGCACAATGAGCAGTTCTTC. It is translated as CASSYRPGQHNEQFF.

The chain joins TRBV5-6 to TRBJ1-4, with D possibly TRBD1 on 6 matching bases. CDR1 is SGHDT, CDR2 YYEEEE, per germline. The CDR3 consists of 14 residues. Trimming shortened V by 1 base and J by 5 bases, and 9 bases separated the two germline ends. CDR3 coding DNA: TGTGCCAGCAGCTTGTCCGGACAGAATGAAAAACTGTTTTTT. Encoded protein: CASSLSGQNEKLFF.

The genes are TRBV15 and TRBJ1-5, with TRBD1 matching 8 bases. The ends lost 5 bases at V and 5 bases at J; junction bases unmatched: 8. Looked up from germline, CDR1 is LNHNV and CDR2 is YYDKDF (reference sequence). This CDR3 contains 15 residues. CDR3 residues: CATSGGQVSDQPQHF. The CDR3 DNA sequence: TGTGCCACCAGCGGGGGACAGGTTTCGGATCAGCCCCAGCATTTT.

J is TRBJ2-3 and V is TRBV6-2 or TRBV6-3, with 10 bases identical to TRBD1. Looked up from germline, CDR1 is MNHEY and CDR2 is SVGEGT. This CDR3 spans 16 amino acids. With 0 bases clipped from V and 4 bases from J, the junction kept 4 bases outside the gene matches. The CDR3 nucleotides are TGTGCCAGCAGTTACTCGACAGGGGGCCTCCCAGATACGCAGTATTTT. Amino acids: CASSYSTGGLPDTQYF.

This sequence joins TRBV18 and TRBJ1-1; 7 bases match TRBD1. The germline V gene encodes CDR1 KGHSH and CDR2 LQKENI. V lost 5 bases and J lost 3; bases outside the gene matches: 0. The CDR3 runs to 12 residues. This CDR3 reads CASSTGDTEAFF. In DNA, the CDR3 is TGTGCCAGCTCAACAGGGGACACTGAAGCTTTCTTT.

The chain is built from TRBV7-2 and TRBJ1-1; TRBD1 aligns across 7 bases. Germline CDR1 reads SGHTA; CDR2 reads FQGNSA. The CDR3 covers 12 residues. Unmatched junction bases numbered 3, after V lost 4 bases and J lost 7 bases. CDR3 DNA sequence: TGTGCCAGCAGCTCAACAGGGGTTGAAGCTTTCTTT. This codes for CASSSTGVEAFF.